This paragraph reports one TCR beta chain. Its antigen remains unidentified. These data come from a study of post-analysis software for immune sequencing data. Presence of unique molecular identifiers characterized the TCR beta cDNA libraries. TCRdb reprocessed the PCR reads via MiXCR and lists one record per CDR3 protein. Here the sample spans 650,000 to 900,000 distinct CDR3 sequences, approximately 44% being singletons. Germline V gene sequence: CDR1 SGHAT, CDR2 FQNNGV. The CDR3 runs to 16 residues. V dropped 5 bases and J dropped 7 bases, with 21 bases sitting between them. Overall study findings and caveats: A handful of TRBV segments (TRBV5-6, TRBV5-1 and TRBV20-1 among them) occurred more frequently in patients than in controls.

The origin of this receptor is a girl between 10 and 17 years old with multiple sclerosis. V usage is TRBV11-2 and J usage is TRBJ2-1; TRBD2 is a possible D gene (5 bases). Sequenced: blood. In DNA, the CDR3 is TGTGCCAGCAGCCCTACGGCGGGCGGACCAAGGAATGAGCAGTTCTTC. It is translated as CASSPTAGGPRNEQFF. The full variable domain, in which reference TRBV11-2 and TRBJ2-1 provide the parts outside the CDR3, is EAGVAQSPRYKIIEKRQSVAFWCNPISGHATLYWYQQILGQGPKLLIQFQNNGVVDDSQLPKDRFSAERLKGVDSTLKIQPAKLEDSAVYLCASSPTAGGPRNEQFFGPGTRLTVL.